A selection of T cell receptor beta chains follows, all from one sample in a study of T cell changes during pregnancy in multiple sclerosis. Measured with immunoSEQ multiplex PCR; TCRdb has only the in-frame clones, and not every one. The sample includes tens of thousands of clones, approximately 92% of them seen just once. The sequencing here drew on CD4+ T cells from peripheral blood mononuclear cells, taken before pregnancy. These receptors originate from a female donor with multiple sclerosis, enrolled in a pregnancy study. Each CDR3 is given with its conserved first and last residue. A D gene is named only where the DNA matches it firmly. Some rows have no size entry. The others give once, few or many, or a class for an expanded clone.

j_call v_call clone_size d_call cdr3_aa cdr3_nt
TRBJ2-1 TRBV5-5 once TRBD1 CASSGGTGSLSYNEQFF TGTGCCAGCAGCGGAGGGACAGGGAGCCTCTCCTACAATGAGCAGTTCTTC
TRBJ1-1 TRBV7-3 - - CASSLNGQGGTEAFF TGTGCCAGCAGCTTAAACGGGCAGGGTGGCACTGAAGCTTTCTTT
TRBJ1-1 TRBV5-8 - - CASSLTGLNLEAFF TGTGCCAGCAGCTTGACAGGGCTCAACTTGGAAGCTTTCTTT
TRBJ2-7 TRBV7-8 - - CASSLVQGPYEQYF TGTGCCAGCAGCTTAGTGCAGGGCCCCTACGAGCAGTACTTC
TRBJ2-3 TRBV7-8 - TRBD2 CASSSGGGSTDTQYF TGTGCCAGCAGCTCGGGCGGGGGTAGCACAGATACGCAGTATTTT
TRBJ1-2 TRBV5-6 - TRBD1 CASSLGQGARYGYTF TGTGCCAGCAGCTTGGGGCAGGGGGCAAGGTATGGCTACACCTTC
TRBJ1-1 TRBV19 - TRBD1 CASSLRQGWTEAFF TGTGCCAGTAGTTTACGACAGGGATGGACTGAAGCTTTCTTT
TRBJ1-5 TRBV19 - TRBD1 CASTVYRGPGQGNQPQHF TGTGCCAGTACCGTATATCGGGGACCGGGACAGGGAAATCAGCCCCAGCATTTT
TRBJ1-3 TRBV19 few - CASNPGAGNTIYF TGTGCCAGTAACCCAGGGGCGGGAAACACCATATATTTT
TRBJ2-1 TRBV14 - - CASSQGALYGHNEQFF TGTGCCAGCAGCCAAGGGGCCCTTTATGGGCACAATGAGCAGTTCTTC
TRBJ2-5 TRBV19 - TRBD1 CASSMGTGYQETQYF TGTGCCAGTAGTATGGGGACAGGGTACCAAGAGACCCAGTACTTC
TRBJ1-4 TRBV6-5 - - CASSSREKASEKLFF TGTGCCAGCAGTTCCCGGGAGAAGGCCTCTGAAAAACTGTTTTTT
TRBJ2-1 TRBV5-1 - - CASSLAGTPSYNEQFF TGCGCCAGCAGCTTGGCCGGGACACCTTCCTACAATGAGCAGTTCTTC
TRBJ2-7 TRBV5-1 - TRBD1 CASSLEGYRGDEQYF TGCGCCAGCAGCTTGGAGGGGTACAGGGGCGACGAGCAGTACTTC
TRBJ1-1 TRBV15 - - CATSRGRGRGAPRITEAFF TGTGCCACCAGCAGAGGTAGAGGGCGGGGGGCGCCGAGGATTACTGAAGCTTTCTTT
TRBJ2-5 TRBV5-4 - TRBD2 CASSSPFGGRETQYF TGTGCCAGCAGCTCCCCCTTTGGCGGGAGGGAGACCCAGTACTTC
TRBJ2-7 TRBV6-6 - - CASSPGHTYEQYF TGTGCCAGCAGCCCCGGACATACCTACGAGCAGTACTTC
TRBJ1-1 TRBV29-1 once - CSVKGGKTEAFF TGCAGCGTCAAAGGGGGAAAGACTGAAGCTTTCTTT
TRBJ2-5 TRBV9 - - CASSVANSWGATQYF TGTGCCAGCAGCGTCGCCAACTCCTGGGGAGCGACCCAGTACTTC
TRBJ2-1 TRBV19 - TRBD1 CASSRRGQAHNEQFF TGTGCCAGTTCGCGGAGGGGACAGGCTCACAATGAGCAGTTCTTC
TRBJ2-7 TRBV19 - TRBD2 CASSMSPSGPSYEQYF TGTGCCAGTAGTATGTCCCCTAGCGGGCCCTCCTACGAGCAGTACTTC
TRBJ1-2 TRBV6-5 - - CASSSRRDYGYTF TGTGCCAGCAGTTCCCGACGGGACTATGGCTACACCTTC
TRBJ2-3 TRBV5-1 - TRBD2 CASSLAASGTTDTQYF TGCGCCAGCAGCTTGGCCGCTAGCGGAACCACAGATACGCAGTATTTT
TRBJ2-5 TRBV7-3 - - CASSPTGRGETQYF TGTGCCAGCAGCCCAACAGGAAGGGGAGAGACCCAGTACTTC
TRBJ1-1 TRBV30 - - CAWSVLDRGAFF TGTGCCTGGAGTGTACTTGACAGAGGAGCTTTCTTT
TRBJ2-1 TRBV11-3 - TRBD1 CASRGQGALDEQFF TGTGCCAGCAGGGGACAGGGGGCGTTGGATGAGCAGTTCTTC
TRBJ2-2 TRBV18 - TRBD1 CASLPSDRGNTGELFF TGTGCCAGCCTGCCGTCAGACAGGGGGAACACCGGGGAGCTGTTTTTT
TRBJ2-1 TRBV6-1 - TRBD2 CASSVNGGGYNEQFF TGTGCCAGCAGTGTAAACGGGGGGGGATACAATGAGCAGTTCTTC
TRBJ2-1 TRBV5-1 - TRBD2 CASSFPPPGTSGYNEQFF TGCGCCAGCAGCTTCCCACCCCCCGGGACTAGCGGCTACAATGAGCAGTTCTTC
TRBJ1-1 TRBV4-1 - TRBD1 CASCLGTGTVNTEAFF TGCGCCAGCTGTTTAGGGACCGGGACAGTGAACACTGAAGCTTTCTTT
TRBJ2-1 TRBV9 - - CASSPGVIGLDEQFF TGTGCCAGCAGCCCAGGGGTCATTGGGCTCGATGAGCAGTTCTTC
TRBJ2-7 TRBV27 - - CASKGYNHEQYF TGTGCCAGCAAGGGGTACAACCACGAGCAGTACTTC
TRBJ1-4 TRBV4-3 - - CASSQFSGHNEKLFF TGCGCCAGCAGCCAGTTCTCCGGACATAATGAAAAACTGTTTTTT
TRBJ1-2 TRBV5-1 - TRBD1 CASSLEDRRHGYTF TGCGCCAGCAGCTTGGAGGACAGGCGGCATGGCTACACCTTC
TRBJ2-7 TRBV13 - - CASTRTGTLYEQYF TGTGCCAGCACCCGAACCGGGACACTTTACGAGCAGTACTTC
TRBJ1-1 TRBV30 few - CAWKQLDEAFF TGTGCCTGGAAACAGTTAGACGAAGCTTTCTTT
TRBJ2-5 TRBV29-1 - TRBD1 CSVTPQGNQETQYF TGCAGCGTTACACCACAGGGGAACCAAGAGACCCAGTACTTC
TRBJ2-3 TRBV27 - TRBD2 CASRPLAGGPTDTQYF TGTGCCAGCAGGCCCTTAGCGGGAGGGCCTACAGATACGCAGTATTTT
TRBJ2-1 TRBV7-9 - TRBD1 CASSSTWGTGVWGEQFF TGTGCCAGCAGCTCCACTTGGGGGACAGGGGTATGGGGTGAGCAGTTCTTC
TRBJ1-3 TRBV7-2 - TRBD1 CASSLSRPGQSSGNTIYF TGTGCCAGCAGCTTATCCCGACCGGGACAGAGCTCTGGAAACACCATATATTTT
TRBJ2-5 TRBV7-9 once TRBD1 CASSFGQGRETQYF TGTGCCAGCAGCTTTGGACAGGGGAGAGAGACCCAGTACTTC
TRBJ2-6 TRBV28 - TRBD1 CASSLPTGGGSGANVLTF TGTGCCAGCAGCCTCCCGACAGGGGGAGGCTCTGGGGCCAACGTCCTGACTTTC
TRBJ1-2 TRBV9 - TRBD1 CASSARGTGNYGYTF TGTGCCAGCAGCGCGCGGGGGACAGGGAACTATGGCTACACCTTC
TRBJ2-7 TRBV7-2 few - CASSPTSRVEQYF TGTGCCAGCAGCCCGACTAGTCGAGTCGAGCAGTACTTC
TRBJ1-1 TRBV7-6 - - CASSLAGGPMNTEAFF TGTGCCAGCAGCTTAGCGGGGGGTCCTATGAACACTGAAGCTTTCTTT
TRBJ1-2 TRBV7-3 medium-sized TRBD1 CASSSGQAIGYTF TGTGCCAGCAGCTCGGGACAGGCAATTGGCTACACCTTC
TRBJ2-1 TRBV27 - TRBD2 CASSPGRLAGGNEQFF TGTGCCAGCAGCCCAGGGCGTCTAGCGGGAGGCAATGAGCAGTTCTTC
TRBJ2-5 TRBV18 few - CASSPRGETQYF TGTGCCAGCTCACCCCGGGGAGAGACCCAGTACTTC
TRBJ1-5 TRBV2 - - CASRDDSSNQPQHF TGTGCCAGCAGGGACGACAGTAGCAATCAGCCCCAGCATTTT
TRBJ2-6 TRBV19 - TRBD1 CASSIDQRWTGVISGANVLTF TGTGCCAGTAGTATAGATCAAAGATGGACAGGGGTGATCTCTGGGGCCAACGTCCTGACTTTC
TRBJ2-7 TRBV30 - - CAWSPGLKTYEQYF TGTGCCTGGAGCCCGGGACTGAAAACCTACGAGCAGTACTTC
TRBJ2-2 TRBV27 - - CASSPNRANTGELFF TGTGCCAGCTCGCCTAACAGGGCCAACACCGGGGAGCTGTTTTTT
TRBJ2-1 TRBV18 - - CASSPEGGSYNEQFF TGTGCCAGCTCACCAGAGGGAGGCTCCTACAATGAGCAGTTCTTC
TRBJ2-7 TRBV7-9 once TRBD1 CASSLGPGGEQYF TGTGCCAGCAGCTTAGGTCCAGGGGGCGAGCAGTACTTC
TRBJ1-1 TRBV6-6 - - CASSPQGTDTEAFF TGTGCCAGCAGCCCCCAGGGAACGGACACTGAAGCTTTCTTT
TRBJ1-2 TRBV7-3 - - CASSLGGAYGYTF TGTGCCAGCAGCTTAGGGGGGGCGTATGGCTACACCTTC
TRBJ1-2 TRBV4-1 - - CASSQAWGRGGNYGYTF TGCGCCAGCAGCCAAGCCTGGGGCCGGGGAGGCAACTATGGCTACACCTTC
TRBJ2-5 TRBV7-9 once TRBD2 CASSYGLAGGEETQYF TGTGCCAGCAGCTATGGACTAGCGGGAGGGGAAGAGACCCAGTACTTC
TRBJ2-1 TRBV11-2 - - CASSLVNEQFF TGTGCCAGCAGTCTAGTAAATGAGCAGTTCTTC
TRBJ1-6 TRBV9 few - CASSVGPHNSPLHF TGTGCCAGCAGCGTGGGGCCCCATAATTCACCCCTCCACTTT